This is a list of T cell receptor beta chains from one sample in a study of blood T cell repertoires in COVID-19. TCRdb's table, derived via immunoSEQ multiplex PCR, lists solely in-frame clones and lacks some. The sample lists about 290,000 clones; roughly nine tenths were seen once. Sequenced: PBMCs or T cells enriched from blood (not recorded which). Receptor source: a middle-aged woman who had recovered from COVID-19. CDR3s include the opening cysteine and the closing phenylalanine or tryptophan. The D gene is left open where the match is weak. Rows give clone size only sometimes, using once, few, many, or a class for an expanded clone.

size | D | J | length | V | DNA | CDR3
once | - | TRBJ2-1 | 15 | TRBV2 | TGTGCCAGCAGTGAAATCGGGGGATCGTACAATGAGCAGTTCTTC | CASSEIGGSYNEQFF
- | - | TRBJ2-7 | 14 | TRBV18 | TGTGCCAGCTCACTGATGACAGGTTCCCACGAGCAGTACTTC | CASSLMTGSHEQYF
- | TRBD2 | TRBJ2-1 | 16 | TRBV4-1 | TGCGCCAGCAGGGGGACTAGCGGGAACCGACAGAATGAGCAGTTCTTC | CASRGTSGNRQNEQFF
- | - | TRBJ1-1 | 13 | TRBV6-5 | TGTGCCGGATCGACAGGCCCGAACACTGAAGCTTTCTTT | CAGSTGPNTEAFF
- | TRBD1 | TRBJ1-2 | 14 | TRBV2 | TGTGCCAGCAGTCTCGAGGACAGGGAATATGGCTACACCTTC | CASSLEDREYGYTF
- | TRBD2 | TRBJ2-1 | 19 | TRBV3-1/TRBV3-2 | TGTGCCAGCAGCCTATCCGGACTAGCGGGAGTGGGGACTAGGAATGAGCAGTTCTTC | CASSLSGLAGVGTRNEQFF
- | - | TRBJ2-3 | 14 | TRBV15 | TGTGCCACCAGCCGGGGCGGGGGCACAGATACGCAGTATTTT | CATSRGGGTDTQYF
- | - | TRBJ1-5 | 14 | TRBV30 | TGTGCCTGCTCCATAGGGGGTCTCAATCAGCCCCAGCATTTT | CACSIGGLNQPQHF
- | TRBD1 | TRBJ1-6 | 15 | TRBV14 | TGTGCCAGCAGCCACTTCGGACAGGCCAATTCACCCCTCCACTTT | CASSHFGQANSPLHF
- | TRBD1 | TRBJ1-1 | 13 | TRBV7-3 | TGTGCCAGCAGCTTATCACAGGGGAAGCGAGCTTTCTTT | CASSLSQGKRAFF
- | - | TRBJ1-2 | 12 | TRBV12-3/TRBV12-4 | TGTGCCAGCAGTCCGCGGGGTCGAGGCTACACCTTC | CASSPRGRGYTF
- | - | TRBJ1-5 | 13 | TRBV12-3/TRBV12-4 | TGTGCCAGCAGCCGACAGCTGTATCAGCCCCAGCATTTT | CASSRQLYQPQHF